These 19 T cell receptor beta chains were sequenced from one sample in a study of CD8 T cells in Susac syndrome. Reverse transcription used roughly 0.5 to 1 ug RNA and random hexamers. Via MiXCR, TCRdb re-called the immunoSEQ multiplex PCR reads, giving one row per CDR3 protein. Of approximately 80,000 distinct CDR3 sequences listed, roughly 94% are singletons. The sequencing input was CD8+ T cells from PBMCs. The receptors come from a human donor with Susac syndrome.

The CDR3 DNA reads as TGTGCCAGCAGCCCCCTCCCGGGACTGAAGAACACTGAAGCTTTCTTT. Protein: CASSPLPGLKNTEAFF. The chain links TRBV7-9 to TRBJ1-1, with D possibly matching TRBD1 (5 bases). Germline V gene sequence: CDR1 SEHNR, CDR2 FQNEAQ (reference sequence). Trimming removed 5 bases at V and 1 base at J, with 17 bases between. The CDR3 runs 16 residues.

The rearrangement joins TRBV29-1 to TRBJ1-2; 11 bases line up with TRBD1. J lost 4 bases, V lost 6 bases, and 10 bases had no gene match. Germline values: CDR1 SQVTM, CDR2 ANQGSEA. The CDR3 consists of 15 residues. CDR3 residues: CSVPGTGGPGYGYTF. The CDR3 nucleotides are TGCAGCGTCCCCGGGACAGGGGGGCCGGGCTATGGCTACACCTTC.

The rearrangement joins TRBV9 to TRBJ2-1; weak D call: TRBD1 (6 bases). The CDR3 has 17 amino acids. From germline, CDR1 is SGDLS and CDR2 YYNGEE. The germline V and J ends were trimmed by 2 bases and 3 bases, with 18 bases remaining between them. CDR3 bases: TGTGCCAGCAGCGTCCCTCTTCTCAAGGGGGACTACAATGAGCAGTTCTTC. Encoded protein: CASSVPLLKGDYNEQFF. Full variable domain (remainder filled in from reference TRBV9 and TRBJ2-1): DSGVTQTPKHLITATGQRVTLRCSPRSGDLSVYWYQQSLDQGLQFLIQYYNGEERAKGNILERFSAQQFPDLHSELNLSSLELGDSALYFCASSVPLLKGDYNEQFFGPGTRLTVL.

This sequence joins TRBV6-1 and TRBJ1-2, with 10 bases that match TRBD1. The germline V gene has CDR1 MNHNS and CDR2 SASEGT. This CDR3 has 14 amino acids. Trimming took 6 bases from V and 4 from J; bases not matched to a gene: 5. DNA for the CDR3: TGTGCCAGCAGAGAGACAGGGGGCACCTATGGCTACACCTTC. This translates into CASRETGGTYGYTF.

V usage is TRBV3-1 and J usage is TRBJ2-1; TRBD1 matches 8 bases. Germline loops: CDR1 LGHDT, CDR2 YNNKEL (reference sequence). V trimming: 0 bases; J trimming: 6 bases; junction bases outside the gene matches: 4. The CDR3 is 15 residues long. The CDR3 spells CASSQERTGINEQFF. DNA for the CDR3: TGTGCCAGCAGCCAAGAACGGACAGGGATCAATGAGCAGTTCTTC.

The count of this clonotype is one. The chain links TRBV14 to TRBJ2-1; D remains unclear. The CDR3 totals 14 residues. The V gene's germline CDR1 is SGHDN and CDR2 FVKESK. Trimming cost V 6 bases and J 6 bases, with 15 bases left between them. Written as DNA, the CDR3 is TGTGCCAGCAGTACCAGTTTAAGTCGCAATGAGCAGTTCTTC. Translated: CASSTSLSRNEQFF.

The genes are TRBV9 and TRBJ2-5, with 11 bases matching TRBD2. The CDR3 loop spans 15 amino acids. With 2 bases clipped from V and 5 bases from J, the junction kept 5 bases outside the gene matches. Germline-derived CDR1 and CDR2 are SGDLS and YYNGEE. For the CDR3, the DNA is TGTGCCAGCAGCGTTAGCGGGGGGGCCTCGGAGACCCAGTACTTC. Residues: CASSVSGGASETQYF.

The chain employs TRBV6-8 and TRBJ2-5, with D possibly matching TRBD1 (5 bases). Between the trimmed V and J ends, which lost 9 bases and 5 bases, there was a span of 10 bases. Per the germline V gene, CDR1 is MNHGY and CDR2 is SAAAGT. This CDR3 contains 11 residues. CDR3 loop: CARKGAETQYF. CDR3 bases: TGTGCCAGGAAAGGGGCCGAGACCCAGTACTTC.

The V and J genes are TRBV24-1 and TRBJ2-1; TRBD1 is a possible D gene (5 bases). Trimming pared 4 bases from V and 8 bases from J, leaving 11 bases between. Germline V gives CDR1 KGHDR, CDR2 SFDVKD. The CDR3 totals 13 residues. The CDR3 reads CATSESDSHEQFF. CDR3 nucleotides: TGTGCCACCAGTGAATCAGACAGCCATGAGCAGTTCTTC.

The CDR3 here is CSVGNSSYSGNTIYF. CDR3 nucleotide sequence: TGCAGCGTTGGAAACAGCTCCTACTCTGGAAACACCATATATTTT. The chain links TRBV29-1 to TRBJ1-3; no reliable D call. The ends were cut back, 4 bases at V and 0 bases at J, with 13 bases in the middle. Germline CDR1 is SQVTM and CDR2 is ANQGSEA. The CDR3 totals 15 residues.

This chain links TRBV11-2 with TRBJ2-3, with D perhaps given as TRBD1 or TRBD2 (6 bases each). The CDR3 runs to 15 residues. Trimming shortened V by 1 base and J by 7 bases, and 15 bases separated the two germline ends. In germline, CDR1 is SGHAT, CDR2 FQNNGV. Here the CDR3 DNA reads TGTGCCAGCAGCTTAGTCCGGGGGCCGATGAATACGCAGTATTTT. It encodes CASSLVRGPMNTQYF.

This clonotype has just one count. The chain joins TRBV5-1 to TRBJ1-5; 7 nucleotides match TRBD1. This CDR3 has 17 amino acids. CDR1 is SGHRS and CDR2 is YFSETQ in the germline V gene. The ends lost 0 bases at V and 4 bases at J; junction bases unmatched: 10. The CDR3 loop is CASSLGVTGPLNQPQHF. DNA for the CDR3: TGCGCCAGCAGCTTGGGGGTGACAGGGCCACTAAATCAGCCCCAGCATTTT.

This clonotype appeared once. This chain's CDR3 is CSATAAGNSPLHF. CDR3 nucleotide sequence: TGCAGTGCTACAGCAGCCGGGAATTCACCCCTCCACTTT. The chain carries TRBV20-1 and TRBJ1-6, with no clear D. Trimming shortened V by 4 bases and J by 7 bases, and 11 bases separated the two germline ends. The germline CDR1 and CDR2 sequences are DFQATT and SNEGSKA (reference sequence). CDR3 length: 13 residues.

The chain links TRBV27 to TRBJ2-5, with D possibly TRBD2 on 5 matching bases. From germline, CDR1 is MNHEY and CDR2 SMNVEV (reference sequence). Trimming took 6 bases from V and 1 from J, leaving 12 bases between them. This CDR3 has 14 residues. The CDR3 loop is CASSPGSFQETQYF. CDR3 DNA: TGTGCCAGCAGCCCGGGGTCCTTCCAAGAGACCCAGTACTTC.

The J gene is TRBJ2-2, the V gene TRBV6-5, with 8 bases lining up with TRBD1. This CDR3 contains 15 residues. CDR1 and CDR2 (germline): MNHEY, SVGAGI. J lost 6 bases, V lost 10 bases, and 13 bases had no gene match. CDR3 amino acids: CATNHRDRRPGELFF. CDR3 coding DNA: TGTGCCACGAACCACCGGGACAGGCGTCCCGGGGAGCTGTTTTTT.

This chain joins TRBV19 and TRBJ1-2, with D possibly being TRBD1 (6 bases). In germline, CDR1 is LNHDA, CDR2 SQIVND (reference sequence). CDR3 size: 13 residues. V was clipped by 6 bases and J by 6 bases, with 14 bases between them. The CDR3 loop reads CASSRWDNDGYTF. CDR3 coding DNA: TGTGCCAGTAGCCGCTGGGACAATGATGGCTACACCTTC.

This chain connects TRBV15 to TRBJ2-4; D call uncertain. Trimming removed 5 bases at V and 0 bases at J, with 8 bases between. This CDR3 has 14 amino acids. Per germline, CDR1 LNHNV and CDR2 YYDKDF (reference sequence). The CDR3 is CATSGLLAKNIQYF. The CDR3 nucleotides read TGTGCCACCAGCGGCCTATTAGCCAAAAACATTCAGTACTTC.

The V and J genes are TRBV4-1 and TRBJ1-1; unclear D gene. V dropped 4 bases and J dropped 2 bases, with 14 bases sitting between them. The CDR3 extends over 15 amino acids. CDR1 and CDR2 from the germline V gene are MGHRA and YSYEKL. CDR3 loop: CASSLGVRTNTEAFF. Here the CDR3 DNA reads TGCGCCAGCAGCCTGGGAGTCAGGACTAACACTGAAGCTTTCTTT.

CDR3 protein: CATVLTRLPSTDTQYF. The CDR3 coding sequence is TGTGCCACCGTTCTAACTAGACTACCTAGCACAGATACGCAGTATTTT. The chain carries TRBV12-3 or TRBV12-4 and TRBJ2-3; TRBD2 is a possible D gene (5 bases). The V end lost 10 bases, the J end lost 0 bases, and 20 bases lay between the germline ends. The CDR3 has 16 amino acids.